The TCR beta chain under discussion was sequenced for a study of molecular identifiers for immune sequencing clone quantification. Study-wide results and caveats: Among effectors, clones above 20 RNA copies held over 97% of molecules; among naive cells, under 1%.

Comments on this clonotype: As yet, its antigen is unknown.

Using its own MiXCR run on the PCR reads, TCRdb lists one record per CDR3 protein. The sample holds under 800,000 distinct CDR3 sequences, around 25% seen once. Trimming left V 5 bases short and J 1 base short, with 14 bases between. The CDR3 is 14 amino acids. Germline-derived CDR1 and CDR2 are GTSNPN and SVGIG (reference sequence). The source of this sequence is a human donor in good health. Some libraries in this study had Jurkat cell RNA spiked in. Source material: naive CD8+ T cells from blood, with Jurkat cell RNA spiked in. This sample's subset: FACS-sorted CD8+CD4-CCR7+CD45RA+ naive T cells. J is TRBJ1-1 and V is TRBV30; D possibly corresponds to TRBD1 (5 bases). For the CDR3, the DNA is TGTGCCTGGGCGAGGGGAGATTCGAACACTGAAGCTTTCTTT. This translates into CAWARGDSNTEAFF.